This T cell receptor (beta chain) was found in a study of T cells in Graves' hyperthyroidism and ophthalmopathy. Notes on the study in general: The model predicted ophthalmopathy a median roughly six months before onset. Blood also contained most expanded thyroid clonotypes above 0.001.

Uncontrolled infection, other autoimmune disease, pregnancy or lactation barred patients from enrollment. Diagnosis rested on symptoms, serum thyroxine and TRAb, thyroid ultrasound, and orbital computed tomography. Per the germline V gene, CDR1 is MNHEY and CDR2 is SMNVEV (reference sequence). There are 16 residues in the CDR3. The V segment lost 6 bases and the J segment 1 base; nucleotides outside the gene matches: 11. This clonotype was counted at least ten times. Its antigen remains unknown. The source material, RNA transcripts, was used to amplify TCR beta CDR3 regions. When the TCR CDR3 underwent first-round RT-PCR, the HTBI primer set was used. TCRdb reprocessed the multiplex PCR reads via MiXCR and lists one record per CDR3 protein. The sample contains more than 550,000 distinct CDR3 sequences, 15% to 20% of which appear only once.

The specimen sequenced was blood. The chain has TRBV27 and TRBJ2-7; the match to TRBD2 covers 8 bases. This receptor was taken from a man aged 50 to 60 with Graves' hyperthyroidism. The CDR3 sequence: CASRKITGTRSYEQYF. The CDR3 nucleotides are TGTGCCAGCAGGAAGATAACCGGGACTAGGTCCTACGAGCAGTACTTC.